These 18 T cell receptor beta chains came from one sample sequenced in a study of response to subunit inactivated influenza vaccine. TCRdb called the RT-PCR reads again in MiXCR, with one record for every CDR3 protein. The sample lists about 780,000 distinct CDR3 sequences; roughly 18% were seen once. The specimen comprised PBMCs from blood, sampled about 5 days after vaccination. These receptors all stem from a man aged 50 to 59 who received an inactivated influenza vaccine.

This clonotype was observed a few times. The chain has TRBV15 and TRBJ2-5; tentatively, D is TRBD2 (6 bases). This CDR3 is built from 14 residues. The germline CDR1 and CDR2 sequences are LNHNV and YYDKDF (reference sequence). Trimming stripped 4 bases from V and 3 bases from J, with 12 bases between. The CDR3 is CATSNRDSKETQYF. Written as DNA, the CDR3 is TGTGCCACCAGCAACCGGGACTCAAAAGAGACCCAGTACTTC.

At least ten counts were recorded for this clonotype. The chain has TRBV29-1 and TRBJ2-5, with 11 nucleotides matching TRBD2. The germline V gene encodes CDR1 SQVTM and CDR2 ANQGSEA. J gave up 5 bases and V 3 bases, and 8 bases lay outside the gene matches. The CDR3 has 15 amino acids. The CDR3 sequence: CSVELWTSGQETQYF. DNA of the CDR3: TGCAGCGTTGAGCTGTGGACTAGCGGGCAGGAGACCCAGTACTTC.

The chain is built from TRBV5-1 and TRBJ2-7; 8 bases are shared with TRBD1. This CDR3 region has 14 residues. Germline V gene sequence: CDR1 SGHRS, CDR2 YFSETQ. V lost 6 bases to trimming and J lost 4 bases; unmatched junction nucleotides: 9. This CDR3 reads CASTRSGGEYEQYF. CDR3 in DNA: TGCGCCAGCACCCGCTCAGGGGGCGAGTACGAGCAGTACTTC. Drawing the rest from reference TRBV5-1 and TRBJ2-7, the complete variable domain is KAGVTQTPRYLIKTRGQQVTLSCSPISGHRSVSWYQQTPGQGLQFLFEYFSETQRNKGNFPGRFSGRQFSNSRSEMNVSTLELGDSALYLCASTRSGGEYEQYFGPGTRLTVT.

The V call is TRBV24-1, the J call TRBJ2-7; unclear D gene. The CDR3 is 10 residues long. V shed 11 bases and J shed 1 base, with 5 bases lying between them. Germline lookup yields CDR1 KGHDR and CDR2 SFDVKD. The CDR3 reads CAIRSYEQYF. The CDR3 DNA reads as TGTGCCATTAGATCCTACGAGCAGTACTTC.

This clonotype has a single count. The chain recombines TRBV24-1 with TRBJ2-3; maybe TRBD2 (6 bases). Germline V gene lookup returns CDR1 KGHDR and CDR2 SFDVKD. With 5 bases removed from V and 2 bases from J, the gap between germline ends came to 22 bases. The CDR3 covers 18 residues. In DNA form, the CDR3 reads TGTGCCACCAGTGGTCCCTTAACTAGCCCAGGACTCACAGATACGCAGTATTTT. This codes for CATSGPLTSPGLTDTQYF.

This clonotype was recorded a few times. This chain joins TRBV6-1 and TRBJ1-3; D is undetermined. Germline CDR1 and CDR2: MNHNS and SASEGT. This CDR3 region has 16 residues. With 2 bases removed from V and 0 bases from J, the gap between germline ends came to 11 bases. CDR3 DNA: TGTGCCAGCAGTGAATACACGGGGTTCTCTGGAAACACCATATATTTT. Its translation is CASSEYTGFSGNTIYF.

This clonotype was observed a handful of times. The chain employs TRBV9 and TRBJ1-4; tentative D call: TRBD1 (5 bases). The ends were cut back, 0 bases at V and 7 bases at J, with 7 bases in the middle. The CDR3 is 13 residues long. Per germline, CDR1 SGDLS and CDR2 YYNGEE. The DNA of the CDR3 is TGTGCCAGCAGCGTAGGGGACCGTGAAAAACTGTTTTTT. Protein product: CASSVGDREKLFF.

This sequence joins TRBV7-9 and TRBJ2-2; D is undetermined. The V gene's germline CDR1 is SEHNR and CDR2 FQNEAQ (reference sequence). The CDR3 loop spans 16 amino acids. V was clipped by 5 bases and J by 1 base, with 14 bases between them. The CDR3 is CASSRIPGLNTGELFF. CDR3 coding DNA: TGTGCCAGCAGCCGAATACCTGGGCTGAACACCGGGGAGCTGTTTTTT. Complete variable domain (other parts from reference TRBV7-9 and TRBJ2-2): DTGVSQNPRHKITKRGQNVTFRCDPISEHNRLYWYRQTLGQGPEFLTYFQNEAQLEKSRLLSDRFSAERPKGSFSTLEIQRTEQGDSAMYLCASSRIPGLNTGELFFGEGSRLTVL.

V is TRBV20-1 and J is TRBJ2-3; the D is unclear. The CDR3 is 15 amino acids. Trimming cost V 6 bases and J 1 base, with 17 bases left between them. Germline V gives CDR1 DFQATT, CDR2 SNEGSKA (reference sequence). The CDR3 protein is CSALDGREGTDTQYF. The CDR3 DNA sequence: TGCAGTGCCCTGGACGGTAGGGAAGGCACAGATACGCAGTATTTT.

The chain carries TRBV12-3 or TRBV12-4 and TRBJ1-2; 7 nucleotides align to TRBD1. The CDR3 length is 14 residues. The V segment lost 0 bases and the J segment 7 bases; nucleotides outside the gene matches: 5. CDR3 nucleotides: TGTGCCAGCAGTTTAGCCGGGACAGCCGGTGGCTACACCTTC. The encoded protein is CASSLAGTAGGYTF.

V is TRBV20-1 and J is TRBJ2-5; TRBD2 agrees at 10 bases. CDR1 and CDR2 (germline): DFQATT, SNEGSKA (reference sequence). V gave up 3 bases and J gave up 3 bases; unmatched junction bases: 1. The CDR3 is made up of 13 amino acids. CDR3 sequence (DNA): TGCAGTGCTAGCCTAGCGGGAGAAGAGACCCAGTACTTC. It specifies CSASLAGEETQYF.

This clonotype was found a few times. The rearrangement joins TRBV7-2 to TRBJ2-7; the match to TRBD2 covers 7 bases. J gave up 2 bases and V 5 bases, and 6 bases lay outside the gene matches. In germline, CDR1 is SGHTA, CDR2 FQGNSA. The CDR3 has 14 residues. The CDR3 sequence: CASSPELATYEQYF. As DNA, the CDR3 is TGTGCCAGCAGCCCAGAACTAGCGACCTACGAGCAGTACTTC. Full variable domain (rest looked up from reference TRBV7-2 and TRBJ2-7): GAGVSQSPSNKVTEKGKDVELRCDPISGHTALYWYRQSLGQGLEFLIYFQGNSAPDKSGLPSDRFSAERTGGSVSTLTIQRTQQEDSAVYLCASSPELATYEQYFGPGTRLTVT.

The chain uses TRBV29-1 and TRBJ2-3; TRBD2 matches at 10 bases. This CDR3 has 14 residues. Germline V gene lookup returns CDR1 SQVTM and CDR2 ANQGSEA. With V trimmed by 6 bases and J by 0 bases, 3 bases remained unmatched. The CDR3 loop is CSVRTSGSTDTQYF. CDR3 nucleotides: TGCAGCGTGAGGACTAGCGGTAGCACAGATACGCAGTATTTT.

This clonotype was detected a few times. The J gene is TRBJ2-7, the V gene TRBV7-9; 8 bases map to TRBD1. This CDR3 contains 15 residues. Trimming cost V 7 bases and J 0 bases; bases outside gene matches: 8. Germline assignment: CDR1 SEHNR and CDR2 FQNEAQ (reference sequence). CDR3 sequence (DNA): TGTGCCAGCACCCGGGGACAGGCGAGCTCCTACGAGCAGTACTTC. Its translation: CASTRGQASSYEQYF.

The genes are TRBV5-1 and TRBJ2-1; 9 nucleotides line up with TRBD2. The CDR3 consists of 16 residues. Trimming at V came to 3 bases and at J to 9 bases, leaving 13 bases not matched to a gene. Germline values: CDR1 SGHRS, CDR2 YFSETQ. The CDR3 bases are TGCGCCAGCAGCTCCCTTGCGGGAGGGCCCTTGTTTGAGCAGTTCTTC. It encodes CASSSLAGGPLFEQFF.

Ten or more counts support this clonotype. The junction differs from germline at one of its ends, possibly a read error. The chain employs TRBV12-3 or TRBV12-4 and TRBJ2-7, with TRBD1 matching over 7 bases. The CDR3 spans 14 residues. In DNA form, the CDR3 reads TGTGCCAGCAGTAGCCGGGACAGCTCCCACGAGCAGTACTTC. This gives the protein CASSSRDSSHEQYF.

In this sample, this clonotype turned up many times. The chain combines TRBV7-8 with TRBJ2-7, with 7 bases fitting TRBD2. This CDR3 is built from 11 residues. CDR1 is SGHVS and CDR2 is FQNEAQ in the germline V gene. V dropped 8 bases and J dropped 6; count of bases not matched to a gene: 4. CDR3 amino acids: CASGLAGEQYF. DNA of the CDR3: TGTGCCAGCGGGTTAGCGGGCGAGCAGTACTTC.

This chain connects TRBV12-3 or TRBV12-4 to TRBJ2-2; 8 bases line up with TRBD1. The CDR3 length is 15 residues. Unmatched junction bases numbered 6, after V lost 4 bases and J lost 5 bases. CDR3 sequence (DNA): TGTGCCAGCAGTTACCGACAGGGGTGGACCGGGGAGCTGTTTTTT. Translation: CASSYRQGWTGELFF.